One and the same sample provided the 21 T cell receptor beta chains below, sequenced in a study of identical twins (TCRdb year 2016). Libraries were prepared through 5' RACE. Sequencer: Illumina HiSeq 2000. TCRdb passed the public sequencing reads through fastp at Q25 and MiXCR, retaining productive beta sequences. Identical CDR3 proteins give one entry, which carries the most common genes and DNA. Present in this sample are about 530,000 distinct CDR3 sequences, about a fifth of which were seen just once. The ten largest clonotypes hold approximately 0.52% of the sample. These data were also reused for a study on yellow fever vaccine responses in identical twins.

Sequenced sample: CD4+ T cells sorted from blood. These receptors all stem from a woman aged 18-29 years in good health.

This clonotype has just a few counts. The chain has TRBV3-1 and TRBJ2-5; TRBD1 agrees at 7 bases. CDR1 and CDR2 from the germline V gene are LGHDT and YNNKEL (reference sequence). This CDR3 has 14 amino acids. The V segment lost 5 bases and the J segment 5 bases; nucleotides outside the gene matches: 8. The CDR3 here is CASSWGQNGETQYF. CDR3 sequence (DNA): TGTGCCAGCAGCTGGGGACAGAACGGGGAGACCCAGTACTTC.

The sample holds a few counts of this clonotype. The chain uses TRBV3-1 and TRBJ1-2; D is unresolved. CDR3 length: 12 amino acids. Germline CDR1 is LGHDT and CDR2 is YNNKEL (reference sequence). V shed 1 base and J shed 14 bases, with 14 bases lying between them. This CDR3 reads CASSQGSATLTF. CDR3 DNA: TGTGCCAGCAGCCAAGGTTCCGCGACCCTTACCTTC. Full variable domain (remainder filled in from reference TRBV3-1 and TRBJ1-2): DTAVSQTPKYLVTQMGNDKSIKCEQNLGHDTMYWYKQDSKKFLKIMFSYNNKELIINETVPNRFSPKSPDKAHLNLHINSLELGDSAVYFCASSQGSATLTFGSGTRLTVV.

This clonotype was observed a handful of times. The chain recombines TRBV7-9 with TRBJ2-5; 9 bases match TRBD2. The CDR3 extends over 15 amino acids. From germline, CDR1 is SEHNR and CDR2 FQNEAQ (reference sequence). V shed 2 bases and J 4 bases; nucleotides not matched to a gene: 5. The CDR3 loop is CASSLLAGERETQYF. CDR3 DNA: TGTGCCAGCAGCTTATTAGCGGGAGAGAGAGAGACCCAGTACTTC.

The rearrangement joins TRBV7-3 to TRBJ2-5; D perhaps matches TRBD2 (6 bases). The length of the CDR3 is 16 residues. The V end was cut by 1 base, the J end by 2 bases, with 14 bases between. Germline assignment: CDR1 SGHTA and CDR2 FQGTGA. CDR3 coding DNA: TGTGCCAGCAGCTTAATGGGGGGAGTGGGTCAAGAGACCCAGTACTTC. Amino acid sequence: CASSLMGGVGQETQYF.

The chain has TRBV12-3 or TRBV12-4 and TRBJ2-5; 10 bases map to TRBD2. V gave up 3 bases and J gave up 4 bases; unmatched junction bases: 2. The CDR3 covers 14 residues. As DNA, the CDR3 is TGTGCCAGCAGTTTTCTAGCGGGGGCAGAGACCCAGTACTTC. Protein product: CASSFLAGAETQYF.

This chain connects TRBV5-5 to TRBJ2-2, with 9 bases fitting TRBD1. The ends lost 5 bases at V and 5 bases at J; junction bases unmatched: 10. The germline CDR1 and CDR2 sequences are SGHKS and YYEKEE (reference sequence). The CDR3 loop spans 16 amino acids. The DNA of the CDR3 is TGTGCCAGCAGATCGCCGGGACAGGGTCGAACCGGGGAGCTGTTTTTT. Its translation: CASRSPGQGRTGELFF.

This clonotype showed up just a few times. The rearrangement uses TRBV6-1 and TRBJ1-1; 8 positions agree with TRBD1. CDR3 length: 14 amino acids. Unmatched junction bases numbered 4, after V lost 6 bases and J lost 1 base. Germline values: CDR1 MNHNS, CDR2 SASEGT. The DNA of the CDR3 is TGTGCCAGCAGGACCGGACAGGGGAACACTGAAGCTTTCTTT. Amino acids: CASRTGQGNTEAFF.

V gene TRBV5-8 combines with J gene TRBJ2-1, with 10 bases lining up with TRBD2. The V segment lost 3 bases and the J segment 7 bases; nucleotides outside the gene matches: 13. Per the germline V gene, CDR1 is SGHTS and CDR2 is YDEGEE. The CDR3 loop spans 17 amino acids. The CDR3 spells CASSWGLTSGAGNEQFF. The CDR3 bases are TGTGCCAGCAGCTGGGGGCTAACTAGCGGGGCAGGAAATGAGCAGTTCTTC.

The sample holds a few counts of this clonotype. The chain combines TRBV10-3 with TRBJ2-2; 10 bases line up with TRBD2. The ends lost 6 bases at V and 4 bases at J; junction bases unmatched: 2. Germline V lookup: CDR1 ENHRY, CDR2 SYGVKD. The length of the CDR3 is 14 residues. The CDR3 DNA reads as TGTGCCATCAGCCCTAGCGGGAGCACCGGGGAGCTGTTTTTT. This codes for CAISPSGSTGELFF.

This chain links TRBV19 with TRBJ1-5, with 10 bases identical to TRBD1. Germline lookup yields CDR1 LNHDA and CDR2 SQIVND (reference sequence). CDR3 length: 17 amino acids. The V gene end was trimmed by 1 base and the J gene end by 3 bases; junction bases not matched to a gene: 6. CDR3 sequence reads: CASSIGTDRGSNQPQHF. The CDR3 nucleotides read TGTGCCAGTAGTATAGGCACGGACAGGGGGTCCAATCAGCCCCAGCATTTT.

V gene TRBV20-1 combines with J gene TRBJ2-5, with D perhaps given as TRBD1 or TRBD2 (6 bases each). Germline CDR1 is DFQATT and CDR2 is SNEGSKA (reference sequence). The CDR3 spans 15 residues. The V and J ends lost 1 base and 7 bases respectively, with 19 bases between them. CDR3 nucleotide sequence: TGCAGTGCTAGAGGACAGGCGGACTACTCGGGGACCCAGTACTTC. Residues: CSARGQADYSGTQYF.

This chain joins TRBV7-7 and TRBJ2-7; D not certain. Germline V lookup: CDR1 SSHAT, CDR2 FNYEAQ (reference sequence). The V and J ends lost 5 bases and 7 bases respectively, with 15 bases between them. The CDR3 covers 13 residues. The CDR3 reads CASSPGDVREQYF. Written as DNA, the CDR3 is TGTGCCAGCAGCCCGGGCGATGTACGGGAGCAGTACTTC.

This clonotype was counted a few times. The chain employs TRBV20-1 and TRBJ2-1; TRBD2 aligns across 14 bases. The CDR3 has 20 residues. The ends lost 4 bases at V and 4 bases at J; junction bases unmatched: 18. Germline V gene lookup returns CDR1 DFQATT and CDR2 SNEGSKA (reference sequence). The CDR3 loop is CSATKTGTSGGAYRYNEQFF. DNA for the CDR3: TGCAGTGCTACAAAAACCGGGACTAGCGGGGGTGCCTACCGATACAATGAGCAGTTCTTC.

This sequence joins TRBV27 and TRBJ1-2, with TRBD1 matching 7 bases. The CDR3 extends over 13 amino acids. The junction had 7 bases not matched to a gene; V was cut back by 4 bases and J by 8 bases. Looked up from germline, CDR1 is MNHEY and CDR2 is SMNVEV (reference sequence). CDR3 amino acids: CASSYRGRDGYTF. CDR3 in DNA: TGTGCCAGCAGTTACAGGGGACGGGACGGCTACACCTTC.

This sequence joins TRBV29-1 and TRBJ2-5; unclear D gene. The V end was cut by 2 bases, the J end by 2 bases, with 15 bases between. Germline V gene sequence: CDR1 SQVTM, CDR2 ANQGSEA. The CDR3 loop spans 15 amino acids. CDR3 in amino acids: CSVEISPGTQETQYF. The CDR3 DNA is TGCAGCGTTGAAATCTCACCAGGAACTCAAGAGACCCAGTACTTC. Full variable domain (missing parts from reference TRBV29-1 and TRBJ2-5): SAVISQKPSRDICQRGTSLTIQCQVDSQVTMMFWYRQQPGQSLTLIATANQGSEATYESGFVIDKFPISRPNLTFSTLTVSNMSPEDSSIYLCSVEISPGTQETQYFGPGTRLLVL.

The chain has TRBV24-1 and TRBJ2-6, with D possibly TRBD1 on 5 matching bases. This CDR3 contains 13 residues. The germline V gene has CDR1 KGHDR and CDR2 SFDVKD. V lost 7 bases to trimming and J lost 2 bases, with 5 bases between them. CDR3 protein: CATRGPGANVLTF. Here the CDR3 DNA reads TGTGCCACCAGGGGGCCTGGGGCCAACGTCCTGACTTTC.

The rearrangement links TRBV13 to TRBJ2-1, with D unresolved. This CDR3 comprises 13 residues. V lost 5 bases and J 7 bases, leaving 12 bases between the germline ends. Germline V lookup: CDR1 PRHDT, CDR2 FYEKMQ (reference sequence). The CDR3 DNA sequence: TGTGCCAGCAGCCTCTTACCCTGGAATGAGCAGTTCTTC. It codes for CASSLLPWNEQFF.

V is TRBV7-9 and J is TRBJ2-1, with D maybe TRBD1 (6 bases). The CDR3 runs 15 residues. Germline-derived CDR1 and CDR2 are SEHNR and FQNEAQ (reference sequence). Trimming shortened V by 1 base and J by 2 bases, and 9 bases separated the two germline ends. CDR3 residues: CASSLVRTAYNEQFF. The CDR3 nucleotides read TGTGCCAGCAGCTTAGTAAGGACAGCCTACAATGAGCAGTTCTTC.

V and J are TRBV28 and TRBJ1-6, with 7 bases fitting TRBD1. From germline, CDR1 is MDHEN and CDR2 SYDVKM. Trimming removed 6 bases from V and 6 bases from J; junction bases left unmatched: 5. The CDR3 sequence is 14 residues long. For the CDR3, the DNA is TGTGCCAGCAGAGAGGGGACAGTTAATTCACCCCTCCACTTT. Its translation is CASREGTVNSPLHF.

This clonotype has just a few counts. The V gene is TRBV28, the J gene TRBJ2-2, with 9 bases aligning to TRBD2. J was trimmed by 4 bases and V by 3 bases; bases with no gene match: 6. The CDR3 is made up of 16 amino acids. Germline CDR1 reads MDHEN; CDR2 reads SYDVKM. CDR3 coding DNA: TGTGCCAGCAGTTTGTTAGCGGGAGTAGGCACCGGGGAGCTGTTTTTT. Translation gives CASSLLAGVGTGELFF.

Only a few counts were recorded for this clonotype. The chain is built from TRBV16 and TRBJ1-5, with a possible D match to TRBD1 (5 bases). The length of the CDR3 is 13 residues. Trimming took off 2 bases at V and 6 bases at J, with 8 bases between the two ends. CDR1 and CDR2 from the germline V gene are KGHSY and FQNENV. CDR3 in DNA: TGTGCCAGCAGCCAAGGGACCGCTCAGCCCCAGCATTTT. Translated: CASSQGTAQPQHF.